The T cell receptor beta chain under discussion was sequenced for a study of T cell clonality in common variable immunodeficiency. On this clone itself: Its specificity is not known. The CDR3 goes on 3 residues after the read ends, and that part is filled in from the germline J gene.

Broader study findings: CVID subjects showed higher TCRbeta clonality than healthy controls. T cell subpopulation sequencing would be needed to explain CVID clonality. Compared with controls, CVID subjects had fewer shared TCRbeta clones.

The protocol was immunoSEQ multiplex PCR, while the TCRdb copy is restricted to in-frame clones and leaves out a portion. Recorded here are some 50,000 clones, none singletons. The CDR3 runs 15 residues. Per the germline V gene, CDR1 is MNHEY and CDR2 is SVGEGT. Sequenced: peripheral blood mononuclear cells. The V and J genes are TRBV6-2 or TRBV6-3 and TRBJ2-3, with 7 positions matching TRBD2. The origin of this receptor is a person between 18 and 75 years old in good health. The CDR3 sequence is CASSYAYMTGGTQYF. CDR3 DNA, as far as it was read: TGTGCCAGCAGTTACGCCTACATGACCGGGGGGACG.